This T cell receptor (beta chain) came from a study of blood T cell repertoires in COVID-19. The CDR3 covers 14 residues. Germline trimming cut 4 bases from V and 0 bases from J; bases unmatched to any gene: 3. Per germline, CDR1 SGHRS and CDR2 YFSETQ. Authors' processing steps: Amplifying reference gene primers gave estimates of nucleated cell counts. TCRdb keeps only in-frame clones here, not all; method: immunoSEQ multiplex PCR. V and J calls plus clone size are reproduced from that table; the DNA served to infer D and trimming. Counted here are about 400,000 clones, 70% to 90% occurring once; the ten biggest clones make up about 2.1%.

The gene calls are TRBV5-1 and TRBJ1-1; 7 nucleotides agree with TRBD1. Sequencing input: PBMCs or T cells enriched from blood (not recorded which). This clonotype was sampled from a woman between 35 and 50 years old with acute COVID-19. CDR3 region: CASSKGQMNTEAFF. For the CDR3, the DNA is TGCGCCAGCAGCAAGGGACAGATGAACACTGAAGCTTTCTTT.